The clone carrying this T cell receptor (beta chain) has a count of ten or more. The data belong to a study of regulatory T cells in long-lasting Graves disease. Relying on iRepertoire HTBI primers and Arm-PCR of CDR3 regions, the team built TCR beta libraries. From the multiplex PCR reads, TCRdb called clonotypes with MiXCR, one entry per CDR3 protein. The sample holds under 350,000 distinct CDR3 sequences, roughly a fifth seen once. Regarding time point: persistent/refractory GD, antithyroid drugs over 5 years with positive TRAb. PBMCs were the source of the RNA used for TCR sequencing. V was shortened by 1 base and J by 0 bases, with 3 bases between the two germline ends. Germline-derived CDR1 and CDR2 are LGHDT and YNNKEL (reference sequence). CDR3 length: 13 residues.

The source was peripheral blood mononuclear cells (PBMCs), collected when the disease was refractory, from a patient treated with antithyroid drugs. The V and J genes are TRBV3-1 and TRBJ1-1; D is undetermined. The receptor was isolated from a female donor with Graves disease. The CDR3 here is CASSQGVNTEAFF. Written as DNA, the CDR3 is TGTGCCAGCAGCCAAGGCGTGAACACTGAAGCTTTCTTT.